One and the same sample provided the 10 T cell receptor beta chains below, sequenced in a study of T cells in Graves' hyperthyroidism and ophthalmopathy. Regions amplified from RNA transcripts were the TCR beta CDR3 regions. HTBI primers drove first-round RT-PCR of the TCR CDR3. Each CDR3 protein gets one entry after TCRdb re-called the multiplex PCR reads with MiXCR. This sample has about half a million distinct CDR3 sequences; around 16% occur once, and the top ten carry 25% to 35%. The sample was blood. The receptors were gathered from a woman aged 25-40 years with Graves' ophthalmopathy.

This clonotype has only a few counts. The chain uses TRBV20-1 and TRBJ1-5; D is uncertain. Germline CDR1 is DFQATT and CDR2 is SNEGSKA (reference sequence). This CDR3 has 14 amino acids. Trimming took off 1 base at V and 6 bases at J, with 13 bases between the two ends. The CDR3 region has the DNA TGCAGTGCTAGAGTAAGCCCCGGAGGTCAGCCCCAGCATTTT. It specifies CSARVSPGGQPQHF.

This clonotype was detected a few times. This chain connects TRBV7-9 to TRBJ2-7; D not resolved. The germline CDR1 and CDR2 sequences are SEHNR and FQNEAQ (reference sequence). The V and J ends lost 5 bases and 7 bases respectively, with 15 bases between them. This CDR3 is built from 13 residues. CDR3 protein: CASSMDGFGEQYF. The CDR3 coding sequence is TGTGCCAGCAGCATGGACGGGTTCGGGGAGCAGTACTTC.

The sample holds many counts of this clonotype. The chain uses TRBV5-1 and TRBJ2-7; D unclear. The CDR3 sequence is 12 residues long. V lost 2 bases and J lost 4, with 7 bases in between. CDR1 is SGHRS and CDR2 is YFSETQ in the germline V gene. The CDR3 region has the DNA TGCGCCAGCAGCTTAGACCTTTACGAGCAGTACTTC. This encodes CASSLDLYEQYF.

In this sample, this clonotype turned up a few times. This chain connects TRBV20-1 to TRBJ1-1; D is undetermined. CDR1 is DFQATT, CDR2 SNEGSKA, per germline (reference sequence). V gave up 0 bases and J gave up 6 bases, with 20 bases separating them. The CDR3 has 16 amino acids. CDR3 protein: CSARDSRRSGASEAFF. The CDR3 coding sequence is TGCAGTGCTAGAGATAGTCGGAGGAGTGGAGCTTCTGAAGCTTTCTTT.

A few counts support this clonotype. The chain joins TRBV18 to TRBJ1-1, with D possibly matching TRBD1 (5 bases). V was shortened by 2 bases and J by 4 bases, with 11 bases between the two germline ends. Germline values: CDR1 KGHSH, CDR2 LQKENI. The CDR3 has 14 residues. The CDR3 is CASSPAGGVTEAFF. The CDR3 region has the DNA TGTGCCAGCTCACCAGCTGGGGGTGTCACTGAAGCTTTCTTT.

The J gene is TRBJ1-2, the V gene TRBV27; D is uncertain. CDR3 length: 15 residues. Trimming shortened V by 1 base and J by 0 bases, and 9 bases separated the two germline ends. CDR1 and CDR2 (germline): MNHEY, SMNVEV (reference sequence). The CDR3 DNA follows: TGTGCCAGCAGTTTATATAGCCCTTCTAACTATGGCTACACCTTC. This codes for CASSLYSPSNYGYTF.

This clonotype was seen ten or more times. The CDR3 spells CSAKRSITDTQYF. The CDR3 region has the DNA TGCAGTGCTAAGAGAAGTATCACAGATACGCAGTATTTT. The V and J genes are TRBV20-1 and TRBJ2-3; D not certain. The CDR3 loop spans 13 amino acids. Germline assignment: CDR1 DFQATT and CDR2 SNEGSKA (reference sequence). Trimming took off 4 bases at V and 2 bases at J, with 10 bases between the two ends.

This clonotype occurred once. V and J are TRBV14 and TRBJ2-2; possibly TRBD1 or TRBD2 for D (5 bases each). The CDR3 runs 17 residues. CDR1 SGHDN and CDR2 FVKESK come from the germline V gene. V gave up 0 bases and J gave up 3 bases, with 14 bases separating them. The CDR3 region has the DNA TGTGCCAGCAGCCAAGATCTCTGGGGGATGGACACCGGGGAGCTGTTTTTT. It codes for CASSQDLWGMDTGELFF.

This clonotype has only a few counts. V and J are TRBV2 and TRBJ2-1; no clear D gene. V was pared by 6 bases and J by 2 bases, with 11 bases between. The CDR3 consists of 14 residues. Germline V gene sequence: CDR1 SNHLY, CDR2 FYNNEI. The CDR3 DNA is TGTGCCAGCAGACTCGACTCCGCCTACAATGAGCAGTTCTTC. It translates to CASRLDSAYNEQFF.

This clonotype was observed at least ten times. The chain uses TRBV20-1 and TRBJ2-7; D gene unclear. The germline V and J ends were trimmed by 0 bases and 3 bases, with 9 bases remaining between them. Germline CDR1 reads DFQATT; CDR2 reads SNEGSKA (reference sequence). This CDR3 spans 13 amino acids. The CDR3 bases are TGCAGTGCTAGAGATCTCCGTAACTACGAGCAGTACTTC. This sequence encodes CSARDLRNYEQYF.